A selection of T cell receptor beta chains follows, all from one sample in a study of blood T cells in healthy people across ages. In TCRdb, the 5' RACE reads were re-called with MiXCR into one record per CDR3 protein. Of over 1,500,000 distinct CDR3 sequences listed, about 49% are singletons. The sequenced material came from blood. The origin of the receptors is a woman in her forties in good health. CDR3s include the opening cysteine and the closing phenylalanine or tryptophan. Fields, in order: D gene, clone size, V gene, J gene, CDR3 protein, CDR3 DNA. A D gene is named only where the DNA matches it firmly. Size is omitted from some rows. Given values are once, few, many or a class for expanded clones.

.,.,TRBV4-3,TRBJ2-5,CASRERRETQYF,TGCGCGAGCAGGGAGAGGAGAGAGACCCAGTACTTC
TRBD1,.,TRBV5-6,TRBJ2-5,CASSSGQEWKTQYF,TGTGCCAGCAGCTCCGGACAGGAATGGAAGACCCAGTACTTC
TRBD1,.,TRBV4-2,TRBJ2-7,CASSLHLGQVYEQYF,TGTGCCAGCAGCCTGCACCTGGGACAGGTCTACGAGCAGTACTTC
TRBD1,many,TRBV12-3/TRBV12-4,TRBJ2-5,CASSSGTGQETQYF,TGTGCCAGCAGTTCCGGGACAGGGCAAGAGACCCAGTACTTC
TRBD2,.,TRBV7-3,TRBJ2-3,CASSLPTSGASDTQYF,TGTGCCAGCAGCTTACCCACTAGCGGGGCTTCAGATACGCAGTATTTT
TRBD2,.,TRBV29-1,TRBJ2-5,CSVGGIRGVGETQYF,TGCAGCGTTGGAGGAATCCGGGGGGTCGGGGAGACCCAGTACTTC
.,.,TRBV7-2,TRBJ2-5,CASARAGGRETQYF,TGTGCCAGCGCTAGGGCAGGGGGGAGGGAGACCCAGTACTTC
.,.,TRBV28,TRBJ1-6,CAGSLGGSGTNSPLHF,TGTGCCGGCAGTTTAGGTGGTTCAGGGACGAATTCACCCCTCCACTTT
.,.,TRBV4-1,TRBJ2-1,CASSQAHESYEQFF,TGCGCCAGCAGCCAAGCCCATGAGTCGTATGAGCAGTTCTTC
.,few,TRBV14,TRBJ2-4,CASSQDAGVGIQYF,TGTGCCAGCAGCCAAGACGCAGGGGTGGGCATTCAGTACTTC
.,.,TRBV20-1,TRBJ1-2,CSANLAALYGYTF,TGCAGTGCTAATTTGGCAGCCCTCTATGGCTACACCTTC
TRBD2,few,TRBV10-3,TRBJ2-7,CAISPGLDEQYF,TGTGCCATCAGCCCGGGACTAGACGAGCAGTACTTC